These 22 T cell receptor beta chains share one sample of origin, sequenced in a study of T cells after yellow fever vaccination. TCRdb re-derived calls from the 5' RACE reads in MiXCR, one entry per CDR3 protein. The sample lists approximately 550,000 distinct CDR3 sequences; about 19% were seen once. The material sequenced was PBMCs, taken 15 days after the yellow fever booster vaccination. All receptors come from a man aged 30 to 45 who received the YFV17D yellow fever vaccine.

In this sample, this clonotype turned up a few times. The chain employs TRBV18 and TRBJ2-1; TRBD2 matches 14 bases. V was clipped by 6 bases and J by 6 bases; unmatched bases: 13. The CDR3 runs to 18 residues. Germline V gene sequence: CDR1 KGHSH, CDR2 LQKENI. CDR3: CASSGTSGRALPPNEQFF. The CDR3 nucleotides read TGTGCCAGCTCCGGGACTAGCGGGAGAGCTCTCCCGCCCAATGAGCAGTTCTTC.

This chain uses TRBV5-1 with TRBJ2-5, with 9 bases lining up with TRBD1. CDR1 and CDR2 from the germline V gene are SGHRS and YFSETQ. V shed 4 bases, J shed 3 bases, and the junction held 4 bases outside the gene matches. This CDR3 is built from 14 residues. The CDR3 loop is CASSPGQGEETQYF. Written as DNA, the CDR3 is TGCGCCAGCAGCCCGGGACAGGGAGAAGAGACCCAGTACTTC.

The CDR3 here is CASSHHWDSGNTIYF. The CDR3, as DNA: TGTGCCAGCAGCCACCACTGGGATTCTGGAAACACCATATATTTT. The rearrangement joins TRBV7-9 to TRBJ1-3; D is unresolved. There are 15 residues in the CDR3. The V gene's germline CDR1 is SEHNR and CDR2 FQNEAQ (reference sequence). V lost 5 bases to trimming and J lost 1 base, with 12 bases between them.

Only a few counts were recorded for this clonotype. CDR3 sequence (DNA): TGTGCCAGCAGCATACTCTTTGGCGGGCTCACAGATACGCAGTATTTT. It encodes CASSILFGGLTDTQYF. V usage is TRBV11-2 and J usage is TRBJ2-3, with D perhaps matching TRBD2 (5 bases). This CDR3 is 16 amino acids long. CDR1 and CDR2 from the germline V gene are SGHAT and FQNNGV. Deletions cut 5 bases from V and 2 bases from J, with 17 bases between. The variable domain in full, with the rest retrieved from reference TRBV11-2 and TRBJ2-3, is EAGVAQSPRYKIIEKRQSVAFWCNPISGHATLYWYQQILGQGPKLLIQFQNNGVVDDSQLPKDRFSAERLKGVDSTLKIQPAKLEDSAVYLCASSILFGGLTDTQYFGPGTRLTVL.

The rearrangement joins TRBV2 to TRBJ2-7; 8 bases line up with TRBD1. Germline CDR1 reads SNHLY; CDR2 reads FYNNEI. The J segment lost 5 bases and the V segment lost 9 bases, leaving 6 bases of the junction unmatched. The CDR3 has 12 residues. The CDR3 sequence: CARGDRIHEQYF. The DNA for the CDR3 is TGTGCCAGGGGGGACAGGATCCACGAGCAGTACTTC.

This clonotype showed up just a few times. The chain has TRBV4-3 and TRBJ1-6; 10 nucleotides agree with TRBD1. J lost 9 bases, V lost 0 bases, and 5 bases had no gene match. Germline CDR1 reads LGHNA; CDR2 reads YSLEER. The CDR3 is 16 amino acids. CDR3 sequence: CASSQDSGQGSSPLHF. CDR3 DNA: TGCGCCAGCAGCCAAGATTCGGGACAGGGGTCTTCACCCCTCCACTTT.

V gene TRBV19 combines with J gene TRBJ1-3; 9 bases line up with TRBD1. Germline trimming cut 6 bases from V and 2 bases from J; bases unmatched to any gene: 8. The CDR3 consists of 16 residues. Germline V gene lookup returns CDR1 LNHDA and CDR2 SQIVND (reference sequence). In DNA, the CDR3 is TGTGCCAGTAGCGCCGGGACAGGGAGAGCTGGAAACACCATATATTTT. As protein: CASSAGTGRAGNTIYF.

This clonotype was picked up a small number of times. This rearrangement joins TRBV4-3 to TRBJ2-7; D gene uncertain. The V and J ends lost 1 base and 5 bases respectively, with 9 bases between them. Germline V CDR1 and CDR2: LGHNA, YSLEER. The CDR3 consists of 13 residues. In DNA, the CDR3 is TGCGCCAGCAGCCAAGGGCAACGCGACGAGCAGTACTTC. It yields the protein CASSQGQRDEQYF.

This clonotype showed up many times. The V and J genes are TRBV7-2 and TRBJ2-3; D call uncertain. V gave up 5 bases and J gave up 2 bases, with 5 bases separating them. CDR3 length equals 12 residues. Germline values: CDR1 SGHTA, CDR2 FQGNSA. Here the CDR3 reads CASSVNTDTQYF. CDR3 bases: TGTGCCAGCAGCGTCAACACAGATACGCAGTATTTT.

In this sample, this clonotype turned up a few times. This chain uses TRBV20-1 with TRBJ2-1; 9 bases are a match to TRBD2. V was clipped by 1 base and J by 5 bases; unmatched bases: 3. The germline gives CDR1 DFQATT, CDR2 SNEGSKA (reference sequence). The CDR3 has 14 amino acids. The CDR3 protein is CSARGGTSHNEQFF. DNA for the CDR3: TGCAGTGCTAGAGGGGGGACTAGCCACAATGAGCAGTTCTTC.

CDR3 in DNA: TGTGCCAGTCGGGCCCCTAACTACGAGCAGTACTTC. Its translation is CASRAPNYEQYF. The chain is built from TRBV19 and TRBJ2-7, with D unclear. Trimming cost V 8 bases and J 3 bases, with 11 bases left between them. Germline V lookup: CDR1 LNHDA, CDR2 SQIVND (reference sequence). There are 12 residues in the CDR3.

The gene calls are TRBV7-2 and TRBJ1-3; D gene ambiguous. The germline V gene has CDR1 SGHTA and CDR2 FQGNSA. Trimming cost V 3 bases and J 0 bases, with 6 bases left between them. CDR3 length: 14 residues. CDR3 bases: TGTGCCAGCAGCTTTACAGCCTCTGGAAACACCATATATTTT. Amino acids: CASSFTASGNTIYF.

The V call is TRBV28, the J call TRBJ2-1, with 8 bases fitting TRBD1. CDR1 and CDR2 from the germline V gene are MDHEN and SYDVKM. J was trimmed by 2 bases and V by 2 bases; bases with no gene match: 5. CDR3 length: 16 amino acids. CDR3 sequence: CASSLSPQGAYNEQFF. As DNA, the CDR3 is TGTGCCAGCAGTTTAAGCCCACAGGGGGCCTACAATGAGCAGTTCTTC.

This clonotype was detected a few times. The genes are TRBV15 and TRBJ2-1; TRBD2 agrees at 9 bases. Per germline, CDR1 LNHNV and CDR2 YYDKDF (reference sequence). The CDR3 is 15 amino acids. J lost 6 bases, V lost 2 bases, and 5 bases had no gene match. CDR3: CATSRSGRSFNEQFF. The DNA of the CDR3 is TGTGCCACCAGCAGAAGCGGGAGGTCATTCAATGAGCAGTTCTTC.

This sequence joins TRBV20-1 and TRBJ2-1, with a weak D call TRBD2 (5 bases). V shed 0 bases and J shed 8 bases, with 20 bases lying between them. CDR3 length: 16 amino acids. CDR1 and CDR2 (germline): DFQATT, SNEGSKA (reference sequence). For the CDR3, the DNA is TGCAGTGCTAGAGATATGAGAACTAGTTCTTTCGATGAGCAGTTCTTC. It encodes CSARDMRTSSFDEQFF.

This chain uses TRBV6-6 with TRBJ2-3; 9 bases map to TRBD1. The CDR3 runs 13 residues. Germline V gene lookup returns CDR1 MNHNY and CDR2 SVGAGI (reference sequence). V was pared by 7 bases and J by 4 bases, with 3 bases of the junction left unmatched. The CDR3 here is CASTWTGADTQYF. CDR3 sequence (DNA): TGTGCCAGCACGTGGACAGGGGCAGATACGCAGTATTTT.

The chain carries TRBV6-2 or TRBV6-3 and TRBJ2-6, with D hard to call. This CDR3 region has 14 residues. Trimming removed 6 bases at V and 2 bases at J, with 8 bases between. Germline CDR1 MNHEY, CDR2 SVGEGT. CDR3: CASRDPAGANVLTF. In DNA form, the CDR3 reads TGTGCCAGCAGGGACCCCGCTGGGGCCAACGTCCTGACTTTC.

DNA of the CDR3: TGTGCCAGCAGTAACAGGGCGGGGTACAATGAGCAGTTCTTC. Its translation: CASSNRAGYNEQFF. This chain joins TRBV6-5 and TRBJ2-1; D might be TRBD1 or TRBD2, each matching 6 bases. Germline V lookup: CDR1 MNHEY, CDR2 SVGAGI. The CDR3 has 14 amino acids. V was pared by 5 bases and J by 4 bases, with 12 bases between.

The chain joins TRBV7-9 to TRBJ2-1; unclear D gene. Trimming cost V 2 bases and J 0 bases, with 11 bases left between them. Germline CDR1 SEHNR, CDR2 FQNEAQ (reference sequence). This CDR3 contains 16 residues. CDR3 in amino acids: CASSLIGSTSYNEQFF. CDR3 nucleotide sequence: TGTGCCAGCAGCTTAATCGGCAGCACCTCCTACAATGAGCAGTTCTTC.

V gene TRBV18 combines with J gene TRBJ2-3, with TRBD1 matching over 8 bases. Germline lookup yields CDR1 KGHSH and CDR2 LQKENI. The CDR3 totals 16 residues. With V trimmed by 3 bases and J by 6 bases, 11 bases remained unmatched. As DNA, the CDR3 is TGTGCCAGCTCACCGCGACAGGGGACTGCCGGTGATACGCAGTATTTT. Amino acid sequence: CASSPRQGTAGDTQYF.

The V call is TRBV7-9, the J call TRBJ2-7, with 11 bases lining up with TRBD2. The CDR3 runs 16 residues. V lost 4 bases and J lost 8; bases outside the gene matches: 13. In germline, CDR1 is SEHNR, CDR2 FQNEAQ (reference sequence). The DNA of the CDR3 is TGTGCCAGCAGCTCAAATAGCGGGAGGGCCCCCGATCAGCAGTACTTC. Its protein product is CASSSNSGRAPDQQYF.

CDR3 region: CASSFQPGDYNEQFF. The CDR3 DNA is TGTGCCAGCAGCTTCCAACCGGGAGACTACAATGAGCAGTTCTTC. J is TRBJ2-1 and V is TRBV7-2, with D maybe TRBD2 (6 bases). In germline, CDR1 is SGHTA, CDR2 FQGNSA. The V end was cut by 3 bases, the J end by 3 bases, with 12 bases between. CDR3 length: 15 amino acids.